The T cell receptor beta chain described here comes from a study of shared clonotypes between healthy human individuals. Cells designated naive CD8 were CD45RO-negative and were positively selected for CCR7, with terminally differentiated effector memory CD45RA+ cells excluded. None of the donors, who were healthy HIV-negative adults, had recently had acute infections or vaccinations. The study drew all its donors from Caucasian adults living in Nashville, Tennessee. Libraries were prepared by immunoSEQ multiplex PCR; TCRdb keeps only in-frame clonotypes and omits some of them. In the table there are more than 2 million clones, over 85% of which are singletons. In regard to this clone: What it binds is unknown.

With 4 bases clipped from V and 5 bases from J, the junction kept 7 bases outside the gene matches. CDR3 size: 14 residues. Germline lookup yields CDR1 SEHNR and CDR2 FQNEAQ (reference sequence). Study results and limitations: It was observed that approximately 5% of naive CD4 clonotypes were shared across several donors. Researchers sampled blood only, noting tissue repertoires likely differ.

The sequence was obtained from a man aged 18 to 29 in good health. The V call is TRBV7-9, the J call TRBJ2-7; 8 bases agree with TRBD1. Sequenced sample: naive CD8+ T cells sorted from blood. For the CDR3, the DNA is TGTGCCAGCAGCTCTACCCCGACAGGGGACGAGCAGTACTTC. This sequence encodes CASSSTPTGDEQYF.